This T cell receptor beta chain was captured in a study of response to subunit inactivated influenza vaccine (dated 2018 in TCRdb). With respect to the entire study: The study used deep quantitative T cell receptor repertoire profiling to track responses to a trivalent subunit inactivated influenza vaccine.

V is reduced by 6 bases and J by 4 bases, leaving a spacing of 12 bases between them. CDR1 and CDR2 were assigned from the germline V gene as KGHSH and LQKENI. There are 14 amino acids in the CDR3, from cysteine to phenylalanine inclusive. The sequence is cut down to CDR3 DNA, 42 bases in frame from base 1. Paper-wide results and their limitations: The authors suggested that each seasonal influenza vaccination may recruit only a limited number of new T cells.

Library method: RT-PCR. The sequencing machine was an Illumina HiSeq 2500. TCRdb redid the processing of the public reads, applying fastp at Q25 and MiXCR, and retained in-frame beta chains. Each entry is one CDR3 protein sequence, shown with its most common DNA and genes. Within this sample are hundreds of thousands of distinct CDR3 sequences, with 25% of them counted one time only. The ten largest clones represent approximately 2% of the sample. Notes on this clonotype: Its binding antigen is unknown. There are no base qualities to consult, and no much larger clone falls within one base.

The sequence derives from a man aged 45 to 65 who received an inactivated influenza vaccine. Donor details come from another sample of the same person, matched by shared clones. This sequence uses TRBV18 and TRBJ2-2; TRBD1 is perhaps the D gene, given 5 matching bases. The specimen was CD4+ T cells sorted from PBMCs, collected more than 4 days after vaccination. The sequenced DNA: TGTGCCAGCTCGACAGAACCGACCACCGGGGAGCTGTTTTTT. It is translated as CASSTEPTTGELFF.